Listed below are T cell receptor beta chains from one sample, sequenced in a study of shared clonotypes between healthy human individuals. Method: immunoSEQ multiplex PCR; TCRdb's copy keeps in-frame clones and lacks some. The data show roughly 2.5 million clones, roughly nine tenths seen once. Specimen: naive CD4+ T cells sorted from blood. These receptors were taken from a man aged 18 to 35 in good health. Each CDR3 is given without its conserved first and last residue.

V,CDR3
TRBV19,ASRPGGTQANVLT
TRBV11-2,ASSLGVGTEAF
TRBV5-4,ASSLVGQGGHEQY
TRBV9,ASSVSSGSLAGNEQF
TRBV5-5,ASSLRDYLQETQY
TRBV7-6,ASSFKRQGATNEKLF
TRBV7-9,ASTSAPEAF
TRBV6-5,ASSYATNQPQH
TRBV2,ASRRTSGAADTQY
TRBV5-1,ASSFDMNYEQY
TRBV20-1,SARGLLAH
TRBV7-2,ASSLRVTGNQPQH
TRBV10-3,AISRQGASYGYT
TRBV5-6,ASSPLAGAGTDTQY
TRBV19,ASSMSSLETQY
TRBV6-1,ASSEALRGPRGEQY
TRBV30,AWARGNTEAF
TRBV6-1,ASSDPGETYEQY
TRBV19,ASSIGQGEGTDTQY
TRBV2,ASSPSGVNTGELF
TRBV10-2,ASSHFFSGGADTGELF
TRBV5-8,ASSSRQGSFYEQY
TRBV5-1,ASSLGVLYEQY
TRBV19,ASSTLDRAGAF
TRBV2,ASQAGLAGGETQY
TRBV30,AWKRLAGGIDTQY
TRBV27,ASSNPRTGLNTEAF
TRBV6-5,ASSYSDRGNYGYT
TRBV27,ASTLRTVNTEAF
TRBV9,ASSRELNTGELF
TRBV7-9,ASSSDVDEQY
TRBV5-1,ASSPGGQETQY
TRBV7-8,ASSPLLAGKNEQY
TRBV10-1,ASSNSVDQPQH
TRBV4-2,ASSQDGRNSNQPQH
TRBV6-1,ASSPRGGNGNTIY
TRBV6-5,ASRKSGDYGYT
TRBV30,AWSVWGTRGYT
TRBV25-1,ASSELRGSSYEQY
TRBV19,ASSIGLAGEAKNIQY
TRBV7-9,ASSVVWDTQY
TRBV7-2,ASSRTGGYEQY
TRBV12-5,ASGLDTGNTEAF
TRBV9,ASSPAGQGRIGREKLF
TRBV19,ASRNPGQGSTEAF
TRBV18,ASSLGQSSGNTIY
TRBV7-9,ASSLILVYSGANVLT
TRBV5-4,ASSHRDAETQY
TRBV18,ASSPPGTSGGTYEQY
TRBV6-5,ASRFDREWTEAF
TRBV30,AWTGWRHQETQY
TRBV19,ASSIADRVADTQY
TRBV5-1,ASSLRTGLGEETQY
TRBV18,ASSPGGDTQY